What follows are 11 T cell receptor beta chains derived from one specimen sequenced in a study of blood T cell repertoires in COVID-19. Assay: immunoSEQ multiplex PCR; the TCRdb copy retains only in-frame clones and omits some. The sample shows around 400,000 clones, around 83% of them seen only once. Source material: PBMCs or T cells enriched from blood (not recorded which). The source of these receptors is a woman aged 45-65 years who had recovered from COVID-19.

The chain uses TRBV6-5 and TRBJ1-6; D is unresolved. Looked up from germline, CDR1 is MNHEY and CDR2 is SVGAGI. Trimming cost V 7 bases and J 6 bases, with 16 bases left between them. The CDR3 contains 15 residues. The chain's CDR3 is CASTSPEGSNSPLHF. The CDR3 DNA reads TGTGCCAGCACCTCACCCGAGGGTAGTAATTCACCCCTCCACTTT.

This sequence joins TRBV29-1 and TRBJ1-2; possibly TRBD1 for D (6 bases). The length of the CDR3 is 19 residues. The V and J ends lost 5 bases and 0 bases respectively, with 28 bases between them. Germline lookup yields CDR1 SQVTM and CDR2 ANQGSEA. CDR3 amino acids: CSVFRLGADMGPTNYGYTF. As DNA, the CDR3 is TGCAGCGTTTTCAGGCTGGGGGCAGATATGGGCCCGACTAACTATGGCTACACCTTC.

This chain links TRBV11-2 with TRBJ1-2; weak D call: TRBD1 (6 bases). V was shortened by 3 bases and J by 4 bases, with 24 bases between the two germline ends. Looked up from germline, CDR1 is SGHAT and CDR2 is FQNNGV. The CDR3 spans 18 residues. CDR3 sequence: CASSFLLSTGSFAYGYTF. The CDR3 DNA reads TGTGCCAGCAGCTTCCTCCTTAGTACAGGGTCTTTTGCCTATGGCTACACCTTC.

The chain is built from TRBV5-1 and TRBJ2-7, with D tentatively TRBD1 (7 bases). Germline lookup yields CDR1 SGHRS and CDR2 YFSETQ. V was clipped by 3 bases and J by 3 bases, with 16 bases between them. The CDR3 is 15 amino acids. The chain's CDR3 is CASSYLTGTLYEQYF. In DNA form, the CDR3 reads TGCGCCAGCAGCTACCTGACAGGGACTCTCTACGAGCAGTACTTC.

The chain joins TRBV14 to TRBJ1-2; 9 bases align to TRBD1. In germline, CDR1 is SGHDN, CDR2 FVKESK. The V and J ends lost 4 bases and 2 bases, in that order; junction bases with no gene match: 2. The CDR3 is 14 amino acids. The CDR3 region is CASSPGTGNYGYTF. CDR3 in DNA: TGTGCCAGCAGCCCCGGGACAGGGAACTATGGCTACACCTTC.

The genes are TRBV5-1 and TRBJ2-5, with 10 bases that match TRBD1. Germline V CDR1 and CDR2: SGHRS, YFSETQ. J was trimmed by 5 bases and V by 0 bases; bases with no gene match: 10. This CDR3 is 17 amino acids long. DNA for the CDR3: TGCGCCAGCAGCTTGGGAACTTCGACAGGGGGCGCGGAGACCCAGTACTTC. Its protein product is CASSLGTSTGGAETQYF.

V gene TRBV11-2 combines with J gene TRBJ2-2; a weak D match, TRBD2 (6 bases). Germline CDR1 reads SGHAT; CDR2 reads FQNNGV. The CDR3 contains 16 residues. Trimming stripped 5 bases from V and 4 bases from J, with 17 bases between. The CDR3 region is CASSVPGSIGTGELFF. The DNA for the CDR3 is TGTGCCAGCAGCGTCCCCGGGAGCATCGGCACCGGGGAGCTGTTTTTT.

The V gene is TRBV6-2 or TRBV6-3, the J gene TRBJ1-5, with 7 bases aligning to TRBD1. J was trimmed by 6 bases and V by 6 bases; bases with no gene match: 8. Germline loops: CDR1 MNHEY, CDR2 SVGEGT. The CDR3 has 14 amino acids. The CDR3 loop is CASSQQGQGQPQHF. The CDR3 nucleotides read TGTGCCAGCAGCCAACAGGGGCAGGGTCAGCCCCAGCATTTT.

This chain links TRBV7-2 with TRBJ1-3; tentatively, D is TRBD1 (5 bases). The germline V and J ends were trimmed by 2 bases and 0 bases, with 14 bases remaining between them. CDR1 and CDR2 from the germline V gene are SGHTA and FQGNSA. The CDR3 has 17 residues. CDR3 bases: TGTGCCAGCAGCTTATACCGTTCCAGGGACTCTGGAAACACCATATATTTT. It translates to CASSLYRSRDSGNTIYF.

This clone turned up a few times. This chain uses TRBV7-2 with TRBJ1-4; 8 bases are a match to TRBD1. V shed 4 bases and J 3 bases; nucleotides not matched to a gene: 4. This CDR3 contains 15 residues. CDR1 is SGHTA and CDR2 is FQGNSA in the germline V gene. This CDR3 is CASSSQTGANEKLFF. The CDR3 nucleotides are TGTGCCAGCAGCTCACAGACAGGGGCTAATGAAAAACTGTTTTTT.

V is TRBV11-1 and J is TRBJ1-1, with D maybe TRBD1 (6 bases). The CDR3 spans 14 residues. V was clipped by 7 bases and J by 3 bases, with 15 bases between them. CDR1 and CDR2 (germline): SGHAT, FQDESV (reference sequence). The CDR3 DNA follows: TGTGCCAGCACCATAGACAGGTACGACACTGAAGCTTTCTTT. Amino acid sequence: CASTIDRYDTEAFF.